This record covers a single T cell receptor (beta chain). Per the study methods: Cell counts per sample came from amplifying reference gene primers. The data were produced by immunoSEQ multiplex PCR, yet TCRdb's version contains in-frame clones alone and is incomplete. The V and J calls and clone size come from that table; D and trimming were worked out from the DNA. Among approximately 210,000 clones listed, 65% to 85% were seen once. These data belong to a study of blood T cell repertoires in COVID-19. Study as a whole: T cells, B-cell-depleted T cells, or PBMCs provided the cDNA or gDNA that served as material.

V was pared by 4 bases and J by 1 base, with 1 base of the junction left unmatched. The CDR3 consists of 14 residues. Germline V lookup: CDR1 SGHRS, CDR2 YFSETQ. Input material: peripheral blood. The rearrangement uses TRBV5-1 and TRBJ2-2; 7 bases agree with TRBD1. The sequence was collected from a woman between 50 and 59 years old with acute or convalescent COVID-19. In DNA form, the CDR3 reads TGCGCCAGCAGCAGGGACAGGAACACCGGGGAGCTGTTTTTT. Its protein product is CASSRDRNTGELFF.